Sequencing of this TCR beta chain was carried out in a study of T cell responses to AZD1222 COVID-19 vaccine. Overall study results and limits: Samples come after the peak T cell response, not at day 14.

Assay used: immunoSEQ multiplex PCR; TCRdb lists only in-frame clones, some missing. The data show roughly 150,000 clones, about 91% seen once. In the case of this clone: Its antigen is still unknown.

Trimming took 5 bases from V and 5 from J; bases not matched to a gene: 4. The CDR3 spans 14 residues. Germline V gene data show CDR1 as MNHEY and CDR2 as SVGAGI. The sequence derives from an adult in good health. Here the sequenced sample was peripheral blood, taken on day 0 of AZD1222 vaccination. The chain joins TRBV6-5 to TRBJ1-5; TRBD1 aligns across 9 bases. CDR3 nucleotide sequence: TGTGCCAGCAGTAGCCGGGACAGGGATCAGCCCCAGCATTTT. It yields the protein CASSSRDRDQPQHF.